Listed below are T cell receptor beta chains from one sample, sequenced in a study of blood T cell repertoires in COVID-19. The data were produced by immunoSEQ multiplex PCR, yet TCRdb's version contains in-frame clones alone and is incomplete. This sample has about 200,000 clones, with 80% to 95% found just once. Material: peripheral blood. The receptors originated from a man in his fifties or sixties with COVID-19, enrolled during active disease. CDR3s include the opening cysteine and the closing phenylalanine or tryptophan.

v_call	j_call	cdr3_aa
TRBV11-2	TRBJ2-7	CASSMRQGLSYEQYF
TRBV6-5	TRBJ2-1	CASSSQGLYDEQFF
TRBV9	TRBJ1-1	CASSGGEGRTEAFF
TRBV30	TRBJ2-1	CAWSGGVNYNEQFF
TRBV7-9	TRBJ1-2	CASRIAEREGSYGYTF
TRBV7-2	TRBJ2-2	CASSLAKGVNTGELFF
TRBV5-1	TRBJ2-2	CASSLGLAGGTGELFF
TRBV5-5	TRBJ1-2	CASSTGTVNYGYTF
TRBV2	TRBJ1-6	CASSSGTGPPLHF
TRBV6-2/TRBV6-3	TRBJ2-1	CASSYSDRARNEQFF
TRBV7-2	TRBJ1-4	CASSASFRANEKLFF
TRBV7-3	TRBJ2-1	CASSSMPLAPYNEQFF
TRBV19	TRBJ2-1	CASSIMRSSYNEQFF
TRBV9	TRBJ2-1	CASSAREGTSPGNEQFF
TRBV6-5	TRBJ1-2	CASSYSGRGYYGYTF
TRBV7-2	TRBJ2-7	CASSLETSGRAPYEQYF
TRBV2	TRBJ2-3	CASSPRLAGGHTQYF
TRBV24-1	TRBJ2-3	CATSDPQGTSGSLDTQYF
TRBV18	TRBJ1-5	CASSPRRGSNQPQHF
TRBV3-1/TRBV3-2	TRBJ2-3	CASSQEMGQGGNTQYF
TRBV18	TRBJ1-1	CASSPATGKNTEAFF
TRBV6-2/TRBV6-3	TRBJ1-2	CASSRQGTYGYTF
TRBV4-2	TRBJ2-7	CASSQGPGLAGYEQYF
TRBV4-1	TRBJ2-5	CASRQDGTTQETQYF
TRBV6-2/TRBV6-3	TRBJ1-1	CASSYPQGGIRIEAFF
TRBV27	TRBJ1-5	CASSMGQWNQPQHF
TRBV30	TRBJ2-1	CAWSVRGLVSYNEQFF
TRBV7-9	TRBJ1-2	CASSLVAGTGGYTF
TRBV4-1	TRBJ2-3	CASSQDRAGLGNTDTQYF
TRBV19	TRBJ1-5	CASSSTGNKAPQHF
TRBV12-3/TRBV12-4	TRBJ1-1	CASRTRENTEAFF
TRBV7-9	TRBJ2-7	CASSLAGTGVSEQYF
TRBV5-1	TRBJ2-3	CASSLSGGQDTQYF
TRBV7-3	TRBJ1-1	CASSLQGQGRTEAFF
TRBV4-3	TRBJ1-2	CASSQDRTGNYGYTF
TRBV19	TRBJ1-2	CASSIVRTGNGYTF
TRBV7-9	TRBJ1-1	CASSPLGQLNTEAFF
TRBV18	TRBJ2-6	CASSPRQGVGANVLTF
TRBV4-2	TRBJ2-5	CASSQGTNQETQYF
TRBV9	TRBJ2-5	CASSGASGGAVETQYF
TRBV4-3	TRBJ2-1	CASSQDPSSGSEQFF
TRBV7-9	TRBJ1-2	CASSSTMYGYTF
TRBV9	TRBJ1-6	CASSVRGFPPNNSPLHF
TRBV7-2	TRBJ2-7	CASSLPSHGTLGSYEQYF
TRBV5-1	TRBJ1-3	CASSLEGAPGNTIYF
TRBV5-1	TRBJ2-7	CASSLAPGNEQYF
TRBV3-1/TRBV3-2	TRBJ1-1	CASSLLRGNTEAFF
TRBV27	TRBJ2-7	CASSLTSGTGRYEQYF
TRBV6-5	TRBJ2-7	CASSYHGQGGYEQYF
TRBV12-3/TRBV12-4	TRBJ2-3	CASSRESTDTQYF
TRBV20-1	TRBJ1-5	CSASQGVNQPQHF
TRBV15	TRBJ1-6	CATSRQGAYNSPLHF
TRBV7-2	TRBJ2-2	CASSSVPVGELFF
TRBV7-8	TRBJ1-2	CASSLEDRGPYGYTF
TRBV7-9	TRBJ2-7	CASSRGSSGSPYEQYF